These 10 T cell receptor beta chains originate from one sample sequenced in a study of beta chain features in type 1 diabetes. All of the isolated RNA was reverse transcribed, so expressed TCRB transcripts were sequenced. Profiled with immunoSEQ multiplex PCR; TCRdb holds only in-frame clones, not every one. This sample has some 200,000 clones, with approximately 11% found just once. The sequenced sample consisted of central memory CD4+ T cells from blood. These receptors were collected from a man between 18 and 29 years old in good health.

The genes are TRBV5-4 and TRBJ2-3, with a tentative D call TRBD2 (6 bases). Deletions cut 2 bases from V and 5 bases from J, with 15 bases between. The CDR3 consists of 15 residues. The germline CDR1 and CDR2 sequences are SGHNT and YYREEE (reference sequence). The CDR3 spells CASSFTREIEDTQYF. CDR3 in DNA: TGTGCCAGCAGCTTCACCCGGGAGATCGAAGATACGCAGTATTTT. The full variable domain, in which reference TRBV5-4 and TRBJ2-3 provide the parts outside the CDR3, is ETGVTQSPTHLIKTRGQQVTLRCSSQSGHNTVSWYQQALGQGPQFIFQYYREEENGRGNFPPRFSGLQFPNYSSELNVNALELDDSALYLCASSFTREIEDTQYFGPGTRLTVL.

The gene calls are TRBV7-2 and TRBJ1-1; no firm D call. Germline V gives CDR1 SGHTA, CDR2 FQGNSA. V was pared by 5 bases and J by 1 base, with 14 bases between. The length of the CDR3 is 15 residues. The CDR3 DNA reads TGTGCCAGCAGCCCCCGGGTTGCGAAGAACACTGAAGCTTTCTTT. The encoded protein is CASSPRVAKNTEAFF.

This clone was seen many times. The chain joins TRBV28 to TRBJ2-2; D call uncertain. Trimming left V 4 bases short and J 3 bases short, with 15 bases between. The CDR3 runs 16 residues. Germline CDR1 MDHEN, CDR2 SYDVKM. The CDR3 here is CASSSPSGVDTGELFF. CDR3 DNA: TGTGCCAGCAGTTCCCCCTCGGGTGTCGACACCGGGGAGCTGTTTTTT.

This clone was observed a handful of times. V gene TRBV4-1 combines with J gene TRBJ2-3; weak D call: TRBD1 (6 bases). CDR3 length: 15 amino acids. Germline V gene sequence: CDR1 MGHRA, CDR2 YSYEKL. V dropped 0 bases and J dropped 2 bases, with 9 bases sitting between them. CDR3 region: CASSQEDSTTDTQYF. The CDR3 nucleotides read TGCGCCAGCAGCCAAGAGGACAGTACCACAGATACGCAGTATTTT.

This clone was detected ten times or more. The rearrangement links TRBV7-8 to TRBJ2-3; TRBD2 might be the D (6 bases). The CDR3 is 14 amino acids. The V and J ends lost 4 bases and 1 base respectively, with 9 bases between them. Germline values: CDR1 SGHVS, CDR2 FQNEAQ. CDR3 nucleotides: TGTGCCAGCAGCTCGCGGGAAGGCACAGATACGCAGTATTTT. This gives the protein CASSSREGTDTQYF. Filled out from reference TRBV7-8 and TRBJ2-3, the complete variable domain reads GAGVSQSPRYKVAKRGQDVALRCDPISGHVSLFWYQQALGQGPEFLTYFQNEAQLDKSGLPSDRFFAERPEGSVSTLKIQRTQQEDSAVYLCASSSREGTDTQYFGPGTRLTVL.

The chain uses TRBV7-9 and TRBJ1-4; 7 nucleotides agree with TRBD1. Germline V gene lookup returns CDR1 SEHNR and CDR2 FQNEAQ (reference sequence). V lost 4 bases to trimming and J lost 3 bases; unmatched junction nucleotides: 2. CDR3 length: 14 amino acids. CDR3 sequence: CASSYGQANEKLFF. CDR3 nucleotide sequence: TGTGCCAGCAGCTACGGACAGGCTAATGAAAAACTGTTTTTT.

The CDR3 region is CASSLGDSSTYEQYF. For the CDR3, the DNA is TGTGCCAGCAGCTTAGGAGACTCCAGCACCTACGAGCAGTACTTC. The rearrangement uses TRBV11-2 and TRBJ2-7; D remains unclear. V was cut by 1 base and J by 2 bases, with 12 bases left in between. Germline CDR1 is SGHAT and CDR2 is FQNNGV. The CDR3 runs to 15 residues.

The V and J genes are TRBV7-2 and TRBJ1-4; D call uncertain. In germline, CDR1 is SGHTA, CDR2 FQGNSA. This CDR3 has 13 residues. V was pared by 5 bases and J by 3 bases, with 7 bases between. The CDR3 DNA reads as TGTGCCAGCAGCCCCGGGGCTAATGAAAAACTGTTTTTT. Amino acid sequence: CASSPGANEKLFF.

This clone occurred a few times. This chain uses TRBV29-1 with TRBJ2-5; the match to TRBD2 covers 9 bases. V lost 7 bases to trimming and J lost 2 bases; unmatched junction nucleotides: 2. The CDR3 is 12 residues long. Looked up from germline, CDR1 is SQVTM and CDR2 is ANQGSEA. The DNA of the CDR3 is TGCAGCGCGACTAGCGGTCAAGAGACCCAGTACTTC. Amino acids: CSATSGQETQYF.

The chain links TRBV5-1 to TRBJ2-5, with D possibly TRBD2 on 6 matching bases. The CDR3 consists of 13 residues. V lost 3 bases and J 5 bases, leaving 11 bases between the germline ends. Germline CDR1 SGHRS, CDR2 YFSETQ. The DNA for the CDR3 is TGCGCCAGCAGCTCGACTAGTCGCGAGACCCAGTACTTC. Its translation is CASSSTSRETQYF.